The present T cell receptor beta chain was sequenced within a study of T cell responses to AZD1222 COVID-19 vaccine. Germline CDR1 GTSNPN, CDR2 SVGIG (reference sequence). Trimming stripped 1 base from V and 0 bases from J, with 22 bases between. The CDR3 contains 18 residues. The table came from immunoSEQ multiplex PCR; TCRdb's copy has only in-frame clones and leaves some out. The profile covers under 150,000 clones, with 80% to 95% appearing a single time and roughly 3.6% taken by the ten largest. The V gene is TRBV30, the J gene TRBJ2-7, with D maybe TRBD2 (6 bases). Material: peripheral blood, obtained 28 days after the second AZD1222 dose. This receptor was obtained from an adult who received the AZD1222 COVID-19 vaccine. Here the CDR3 reads CAWSAGIGGDGVSYEQYF. DNA of the CDR3: TGTGCCTGGAGTGCCGGGATCGGAGGGGACGGAGTCTCCTACGAGCAGTACTTC.